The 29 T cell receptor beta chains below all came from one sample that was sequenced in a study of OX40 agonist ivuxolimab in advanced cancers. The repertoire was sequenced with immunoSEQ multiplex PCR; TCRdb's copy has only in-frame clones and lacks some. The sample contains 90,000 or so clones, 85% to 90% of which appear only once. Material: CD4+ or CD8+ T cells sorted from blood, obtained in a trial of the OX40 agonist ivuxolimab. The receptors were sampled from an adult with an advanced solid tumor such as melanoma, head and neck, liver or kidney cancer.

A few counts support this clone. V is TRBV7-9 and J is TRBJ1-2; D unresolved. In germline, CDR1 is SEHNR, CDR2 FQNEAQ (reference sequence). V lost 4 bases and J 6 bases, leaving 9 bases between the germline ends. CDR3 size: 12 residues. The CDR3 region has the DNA TGTGCCAGCAGCTGGACTGACCATGGCTACACCTTC. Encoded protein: CASSWTDHGYTF.

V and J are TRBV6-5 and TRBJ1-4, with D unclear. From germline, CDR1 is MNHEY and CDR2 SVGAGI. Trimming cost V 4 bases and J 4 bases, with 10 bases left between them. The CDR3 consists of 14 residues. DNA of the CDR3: TGTGCCAGCAGTTCTGGCAGGTTTAATGAAAAACTGTTTTTT. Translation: CASSSGRFNEKLFF.

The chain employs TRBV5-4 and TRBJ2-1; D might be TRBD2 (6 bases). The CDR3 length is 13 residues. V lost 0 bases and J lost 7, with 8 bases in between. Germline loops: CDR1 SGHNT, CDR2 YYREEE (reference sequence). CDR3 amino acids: CASSLDGGNEQFF. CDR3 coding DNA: TGTGCCAGCAGCTTGGACGGAGGGAATGAGCAGTTCTTC. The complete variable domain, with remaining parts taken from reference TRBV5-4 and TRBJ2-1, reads ETGVTQSPTHLIKTRGQQVTLRCSSQSGHNTVSWYQQALGQGPQFIFQYYREEENGRGNFPPRFSGLQFPNYSSELNVNALELDDSALYLCASSLDGGNEQFFGPGTRLTVL.

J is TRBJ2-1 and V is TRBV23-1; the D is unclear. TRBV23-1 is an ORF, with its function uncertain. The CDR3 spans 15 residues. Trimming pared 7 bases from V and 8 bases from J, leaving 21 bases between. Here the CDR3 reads CASTRSGSLSDEQFF. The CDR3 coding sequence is TGCGCCAGCACCCGTTCGGGCTCCCTGTCGGATGAGCAGTTCTTC.

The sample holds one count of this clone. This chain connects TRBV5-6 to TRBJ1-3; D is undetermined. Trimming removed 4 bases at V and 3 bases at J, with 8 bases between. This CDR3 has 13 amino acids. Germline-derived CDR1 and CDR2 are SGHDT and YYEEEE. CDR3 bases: TGTGCCAGCAGCCCGGGGTATGGAAACACCATATATTTT. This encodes CASSPGYGNTIYF.

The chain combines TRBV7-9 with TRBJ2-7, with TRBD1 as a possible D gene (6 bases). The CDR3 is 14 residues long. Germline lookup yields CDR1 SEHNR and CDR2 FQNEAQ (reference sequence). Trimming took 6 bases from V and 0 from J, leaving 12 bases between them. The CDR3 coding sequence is TGTGCCAGCAGTCCCGGACAGATCTCCTACGAGCAGTACTTC. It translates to CASSPGQISYEQYF.

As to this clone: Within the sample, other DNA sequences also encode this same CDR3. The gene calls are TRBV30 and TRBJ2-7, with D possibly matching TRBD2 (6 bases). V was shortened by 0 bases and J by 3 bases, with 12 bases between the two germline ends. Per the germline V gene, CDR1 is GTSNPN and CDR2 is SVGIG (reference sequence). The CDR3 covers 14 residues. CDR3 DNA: TGTGCCTGGAGTGTTGGAGGGGCGGGCTACGAGCAGTACTTC. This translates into CAWSVGGAGYEQYF.

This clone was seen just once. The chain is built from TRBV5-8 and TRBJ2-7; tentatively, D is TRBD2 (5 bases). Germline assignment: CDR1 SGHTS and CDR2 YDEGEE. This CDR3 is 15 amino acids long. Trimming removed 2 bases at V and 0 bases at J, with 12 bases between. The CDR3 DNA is TGTGCCAGCAGCTTAGGGAGTCTGAGCTCCTACGAGCAGTACTTC. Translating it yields CASSLGSLSSYEQYF.

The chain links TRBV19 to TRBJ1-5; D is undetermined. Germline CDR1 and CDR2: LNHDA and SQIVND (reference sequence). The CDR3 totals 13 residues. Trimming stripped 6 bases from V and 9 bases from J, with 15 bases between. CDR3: CASSAGQTGPQHF. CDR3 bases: TGTGCCAGTAGCGCTGGGCAGACCGGGCCCCAGCATTTT. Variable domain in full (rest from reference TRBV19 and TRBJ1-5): DGGITQSPKYLFRKEGQNVTLSCEQNLNHDAMYWYRQDPGQGLRLIYYSQIVNDFQKGDIAEGYSVSREKKESFPLTVTSAQKNPTAFYLCASSAGQTGPQHFGDGTRLSIL.

Here the CDR3 reads CASTKGRQGADTQYF. CDR3 nucleotide sequence: TGTGCCAGTACCAAGGGGCGACAGGGAGCAGATACGCAGTATTTT. The V and J genes are TRBV19 and TRBJ2-3, with 7 nucleotides matching TRBD1. V gave up 7 bases and J gave up 4 bases; unmatched junction bases: 11. Germline V gene sequence: CDR1 LNHDA, CDR2 SQIVND (reference sequence). CDR3 length equals 15 residues.

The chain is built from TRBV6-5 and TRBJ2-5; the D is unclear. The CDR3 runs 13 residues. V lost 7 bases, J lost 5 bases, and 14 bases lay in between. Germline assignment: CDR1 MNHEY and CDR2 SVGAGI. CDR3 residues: CASTPGRSETQYF. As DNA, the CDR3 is TGTGCCAGCACCCCGGGCAGGTCGGAGACCCAGTACTTC.

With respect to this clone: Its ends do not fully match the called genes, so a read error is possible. The CDR3: CASSLQGLYSSPLHF. CDR3 DNA: TGTGCCAGTAGTTTACAGGGTCTGTATAGTTCACCCCTCCACTTT. The chain carries TRBV19 and TRBJ1-6; D is possibly TRBD1 (6 bases). The CDR3 contains 15 residues. Germline loops: CDR1 LNHDA, CDR2 SQIVND (reference sequence).

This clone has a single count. The CDR3 here is CASSLQLAGTGELFF. DNA for the CDR3: TGTGCCAGCAGCTTACAGCTAGCGGGGACCGGGGAGCTGTTTTTT. The V and J genes are TRBV13 and TRBJ2-2; TRBD2 agrees at 9 bases. Germline trimming cut 2 bases from V and 5 bases from J; bases unmatched to any gene: 3. CDR3 size: 15 residues. Germline lookup yields CDR1 PRHDT and CDR2 FYEKMQ (reference sequence). Based on the CDR3 plus reference TRBV13 and TRBJ2-2, the full variable domain is AAGVIQSPRHLIKEKRETATLKCYPIPRHDTVYWYQQGPGQDPQFLISFYEKMQSDKGSIPDRFSAQQFSDYHSELNMSSLELGDSALYFCASSLQLAGTGELFFGEGSRLTVL.

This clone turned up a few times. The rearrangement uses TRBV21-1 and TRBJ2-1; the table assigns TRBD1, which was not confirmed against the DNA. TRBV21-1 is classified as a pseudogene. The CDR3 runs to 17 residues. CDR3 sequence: CASSKADRGGRYNEQFF. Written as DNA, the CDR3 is TGTGCCAGCAGCAAAGCCGACAGGGGAGGTAGGTACAATGAGCAGTTCTTC.

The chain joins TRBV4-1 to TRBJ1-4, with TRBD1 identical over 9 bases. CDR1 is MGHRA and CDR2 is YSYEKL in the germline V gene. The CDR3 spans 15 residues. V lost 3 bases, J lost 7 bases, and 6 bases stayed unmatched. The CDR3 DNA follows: TGCGCCAGCAGCCACCCGGACAGGGGAAGTGAAAAACTGTTTTTT. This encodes CASSHPDRGSEKLFF.

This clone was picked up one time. CDR3 nucleotide sequence: TGTGCCAGTAGTATAACCCTAACCTACGAGCAGTACTTC. Residues: CASSITLTYEQYF. V usage is TRBV19 and J usage is TRBJ2-7; the D is unclear. Germline V lookup: CDR1 LNHDA, CDR2 SQIVND (reference sequence). The CDR3 runs to 13 residues. The V end lost 2 bases, the J end lost 2 bases, and 7 bases lay between the germline ends.

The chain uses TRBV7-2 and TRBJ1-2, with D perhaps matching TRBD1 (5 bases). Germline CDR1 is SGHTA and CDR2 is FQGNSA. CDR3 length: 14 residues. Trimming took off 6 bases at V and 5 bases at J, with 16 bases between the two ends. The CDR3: CASRAPGTLYGYTF. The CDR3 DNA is TGTGCCAGCAGGGCCCCGGGGACCCTGTATGGCTACACCTTC.

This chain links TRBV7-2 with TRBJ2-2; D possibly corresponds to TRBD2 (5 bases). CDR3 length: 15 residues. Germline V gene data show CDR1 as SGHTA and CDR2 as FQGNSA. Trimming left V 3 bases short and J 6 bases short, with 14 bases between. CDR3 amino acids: CASSFTGMAAGELFF. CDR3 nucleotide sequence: TGTGCCAGCAGCTTCACGGGGATGGCGGCCGGGGAGCTGTTTTTT.

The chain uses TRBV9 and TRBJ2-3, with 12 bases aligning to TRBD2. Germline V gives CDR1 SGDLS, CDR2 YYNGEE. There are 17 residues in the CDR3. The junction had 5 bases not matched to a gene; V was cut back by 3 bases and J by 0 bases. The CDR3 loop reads CASSGTSGATSTDTQYF. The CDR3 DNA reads TGTGCCAGCAGCGGGACTAGCGGGGCCACTAGCACAGATACGCAGTATTTT.

The CDR3 nucleotides are TGTGCCAGCAGCCGTGAAATCGGGACCACCATGGGAGAGCAGTACTTC. This sequence encodes CASSREIGTTMGEQYF. This chain uses TRBV7-6 with TRBJ2-7, with D possibly being TRBD1 or TRBD2 (5 bases each). Trimming left V 5 bases short and J 7 bases short, with 24 bases between. The length of the CDR3 is 16 residues. CDR1 is SGHVS and CDR2 is FNYEAQ in the germline V gene.

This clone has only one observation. The CDR3 DNA reads as TGCGCCAGCAGCTTCGGACACGGGACGAGCACCGGGGAGCTGTTTTTT. Protein: CASSFGHGTSTGELFF. This rearrangement joins TRBV5-1 to TRBJ2-2, with D perhaps being TRBD1 or TRBD2 (5 bases each). The V gene lost 2 bases and the J gene lost 4 bases, with 15 bases spanning the gap. The germline CDR1 and CDR2 sequences are SGHRS and YFSETQ. The CDR3 totals 16 residues.

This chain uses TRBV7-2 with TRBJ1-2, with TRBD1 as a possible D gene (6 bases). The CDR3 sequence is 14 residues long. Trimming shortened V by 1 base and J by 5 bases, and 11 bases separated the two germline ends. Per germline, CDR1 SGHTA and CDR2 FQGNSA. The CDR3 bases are TGTGCCAGCAGCTTAGGACAGGCTAGATATGGCTACACCTTC. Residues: CASSLGQARYGYTF.

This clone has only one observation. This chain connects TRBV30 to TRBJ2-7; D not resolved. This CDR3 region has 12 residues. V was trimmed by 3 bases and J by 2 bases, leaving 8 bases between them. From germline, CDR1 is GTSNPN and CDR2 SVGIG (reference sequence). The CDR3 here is CAWSPRAYEQYF. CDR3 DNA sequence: TGTGCCTGGAGCCCTCGAGCCTACGAGCAGTACTTC.

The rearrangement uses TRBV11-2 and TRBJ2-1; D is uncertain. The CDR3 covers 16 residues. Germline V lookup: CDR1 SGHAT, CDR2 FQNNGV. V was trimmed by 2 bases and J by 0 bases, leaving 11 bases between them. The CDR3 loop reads CASSLRTASSYNEQFF. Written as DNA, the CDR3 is TGTGCCAGCAGCTTACGGACCGCCAGCTCCTACAATGAGCAGTTCTTC. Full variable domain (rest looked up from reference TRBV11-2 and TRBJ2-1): EAGVAQSPRYKIIEKRQSVAFWCNPISGHATLYWYQQILGQGPKLLIQFQNNGVVDDSQLPKDRFSAERLKGVDSTLKIQPAKLEDSAVYLCASSLRTASSYNEQFFGPGTRLTVL.

This chain's CDR3 is CASSLWSGGAEQYF. The CDR3 DNA reads as TGCGCCAGCAGCTTGTGGAGCGGGGGGGCCGAGCAGTACTTC. The chain couples TRBV5-1 to TRBJ2-7; TRBD2 matches 10 bases. Germline trimming cut 1 base from V and 6 bases from J; bases unmatched to any gene: 4. This CDR3 spans 14 amino acids. The germline V gene has CDR1 SGHRS and CDR2 YFSETQ.

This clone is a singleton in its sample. This chain's CDR3 is CASIQGGTNEQFF. DNA for the CDR3: TGTGCCAGCATCCAAGGGGGAACCAATGAGCAGTTCTTC. The J gene is TRBJ2-1, the V gene TRBV6-5; tentatively, D is TRBD1 (6 bases). V shed 7 bases and J shed 6 bases, with 13 bases lying between them. This CDR3 has 13 amino acids. Germline CDR1 and CDR2: MNHEY and SVGAGI.

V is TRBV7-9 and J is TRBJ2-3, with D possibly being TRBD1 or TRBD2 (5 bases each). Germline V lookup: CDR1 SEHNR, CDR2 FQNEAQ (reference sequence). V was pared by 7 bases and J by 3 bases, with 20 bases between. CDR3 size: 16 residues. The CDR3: CASTLPEEAGTDTQYF. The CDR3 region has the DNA TGTGCCAGCACCCTTCCGGAGGAGGCAGGGACAGATACGCAGTATTTT.

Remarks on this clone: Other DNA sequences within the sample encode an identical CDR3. As DNA, the CDR3 is TGTGCCAGCTCACCGGGGACAGGGAACACTGAAGCTTTCTTT. As protein: CASSPGTGNTEAFF. V and J are TRBV18 and TRBJ1-1; 8 bases agree with TRBD1. The CDR3 totals 14 residues. The germline CDR1 and CDR2 sequences are KGHSH and LQKENI. With 3 bases clipped from V and 1 base from J, the junction kept 1 base outside the gene matches.

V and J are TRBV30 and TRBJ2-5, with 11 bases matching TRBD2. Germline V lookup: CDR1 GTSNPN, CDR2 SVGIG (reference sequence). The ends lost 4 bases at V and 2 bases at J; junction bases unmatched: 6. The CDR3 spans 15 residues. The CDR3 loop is CAWTGTSGRQETQYF. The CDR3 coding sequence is TGTGCCTGGACGGGGACTAGCGGACGTCAAGAGACCCAGTACTTC. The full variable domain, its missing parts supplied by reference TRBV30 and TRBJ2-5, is SQTIHQWPATLVQPVGSPLSLECTVEGTSNPNLYWYRQAAGRGLQLLFYSVGIGQISSEVPQNLSASRPQDRQFILSSKKLLLSDSGFYLCAWTGTSGRQETQYFGPGTRLLVL.